These 5 T cell receptor beta chains originate from one sample sequenced in a study of T cell responses to AZD1222 COVID-19 vaccine listed by TCRdb under 2021. Receptors were amplified or captured by the immunoSEQ multiplex PCR assay. Held by TCRdb, this immuneACCESS table contains in-frame sequences only and omits some clones. Under half of the omission traces to an unresolved V gene where checked; the cause of the rest is unknown. This sample has 150,000 to 200,000 clones in its table, and over 85% of those were observed once. The leading ten clones occupy about 3.5% of the sample. What the time point label conveys for this sample: about 28 days (+/-7) after the second vaccine dose. The label giving this sample's treatment or condition can be read as: meningococcal conjugate vaccine given as trial control. The starting material was peripheral blood, obtained 28 days after the second dose of the MenACWY control vaccine. These receptors were taken from an adult who received the MenACWY meningococcal vaccine as a control.

The J gene is TRBJ2-5, the V gene TRBV27; 9 bases are shared with TRBD1. Germline trimming cut 8 bases from V and 1 base from J; bases unmatched to any gene: 14. The CDR3 sequence is 17 residues long. The germline gives CDR1 MNHEY, CDR2 SMNVEV (reference sequence). CDR3 protein: CASPGLGQGRSQETQYF. CDR3 DNA: TGTGCCAGCCCTGGCTTAGGACAGGGGCGATCCCAAGAGACCCAGTACTTC.

The chain recombines TRBV9 with TRBJ1-1, with D perhaps matching TRBD1 (5 bases). With 4 bases removed from V and 1 base from J, the gap between germline ends came to 14 bases. CDR1 and CDR2 from the germline V gene are SGDLS and YYNGEE. The CDR3 runs 15 residues. DNA for the CDR3: TGTGCCAGCAGCCCTCCCGTGACAGCGAACACTGAAGCTTTCTTT. As protein: CASSPPVTANTEAFF.

This chain joins TRBV6-4 and TRBJ2-7; 7 bases match TRBD2. J gave up 0 bases and V 3 bases, and 2 bases lay outside the gene matches. Germline loops: CDR1 MRHNA, CDR2 SNTAGT. The CDR3 is 14 amino acids. The CDR3 protein is CASSETSDSYEQYF. The CDR3 DNA reads as TGTGCCAGCAGTGAAACTAGCGACTCCTACGAGCAGTACTTC.

The gene calls are TRBV7-2 and TRBJ2-7; a possible D gene is TRBD2 (7 bases). The CDR3 totals 13 residues. V lost 6 bases and J lost 4, with 13 bases in between. CDR1 SGHTA and CDR2 FQGNSA come from the germline V gene. DNA of the CDR3: TGTGCCAGCAGGGGGGGAGGGGGTTACGAGCAGTACTTC. This sequence encodes CASRGGGGYEQYF.

The chain recombines TRBV4-3 with TRBJ1-2; no reliable D call. Germline V gene sequence: CDR1 LGHNA, CDR2 YSLEER. The V and J ends lost 0 bases and 9 bases respectively, with 17 bases between them. The CDR3 runs to 15 residues. This CDR3 reads CASSQDFSGGSRYTF. In DNA, the CDR3 is TGCGCCAGCAGCCAAGATTTCTCGGGAGGAAGTCGCTACACCTTC.